The T cell receptor beta chain under discussion was sequenced for a study of graft-versus-host responses after intestinal transplantation. Whole-study context: Recipients had transplants, and these were multivisceral, liver-intestinal, or isolated intestinal. Every transplant recipient was induced with anti-thymocyte globulin, then maintained on tacrolimus and steroids for two to four years.

CDR3 length equals 15 residues. Trimming took off 0 bases at V and 3 bases at J, with 14 bases between the two ends. Germline V gene data show CDR1 as SQVTM and CDR2 as ANQGSEA. Concerning this clone: What it recognizes is unknown.

The assay was immunoSEQ multiplex PCR, and TCRdb's table has in-frame clones only and misses some. The table records 70,000 to 95,000 clones, 85% to 95% of them present only once. Specimen: unstimulated CD8+ T cells sorted from spleen or lymph node cells, collected before transplant. The origin of this receptor is a human donor who was the organ donor for an intestinal transplant. The chain combines TRBV29-1 with TRBJ2-5, with TRBD1 as a possible D gene (5 bases). CDR3 DNA: TGCAGCGTTGAAGACCCTAGGGGAATAGAAGAGACCCAGTACTTC. Its protein product is CSVEDPRGIEETQYF.